This T cell receptor beta chain was sequenced in a study of OX40 agonist ivuxolimab in advanced cancers. Across the whole study: Ivuxolimab, which is an agonistic anti-OX40 (CD134) antibody, was administered to the patients. Each dose-escalation patient presented with hepatocellular carcinoma, melanoma, renal cell or head and neck cancer.

Sequencing used immunoSEQ multiplex PCR; TCRdb keeps in-frame clones, though not all of them. The data show over 85,000 clones, around 83% seen once. The CDR3 length is 15 residues. Germline V CDR1 and CDR2: SGHAT, FQNNGV. V was shortened by 0 bases and J by 4 bases, with 12 bases between the two germline ends. The specimen comprised CD4+ or CD8+ T cells sorted from blood, sampled in a trial of the OX40 agonist ivuxolimab. This receptor was taken from an adult with an advanced solid tumor such as melanoma, head and neck, liver or kidney cancer. V gene TRBV11-2 combines with J gene TRBJ1-2; a weak D match, TRBD1 (6 bases). CDR3 residues: CASSLDPGAGYGYTF. The DNA of the CDR3 is TGTGCCAGCAGCTTAGATCCGGGGGCGGGCTATGGCTACACCTTC. The entire variable domain, with the rest obtained from reference TRBV11-2 and TRBJ1-2, is as follows: EAGVAQSPRYKIIEKRQSVAFWCNPISGHATLYWYQQILGQGPKLLIQFQNNGVVDDSQLPKDRFSAERLKGVDSTLKIQPAKLEDSAVYLCASSLDPGAGYGYTFGSGTRLTVV.